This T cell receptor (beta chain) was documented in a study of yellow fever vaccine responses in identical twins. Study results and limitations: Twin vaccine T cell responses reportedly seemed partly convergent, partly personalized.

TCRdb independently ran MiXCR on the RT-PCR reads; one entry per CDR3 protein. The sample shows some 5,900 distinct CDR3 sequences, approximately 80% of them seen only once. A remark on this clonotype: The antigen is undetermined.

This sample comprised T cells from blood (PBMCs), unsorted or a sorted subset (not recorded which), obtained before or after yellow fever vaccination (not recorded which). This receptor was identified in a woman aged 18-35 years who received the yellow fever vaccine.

CDR3 amino acids: CASSLYPGDTEAFF. CDR3 nucleotides: TGCGCCAGCAGCCTTTACCCAGGGGACACTGAAGCTTTCTTT. This sequence joins TRBV4-1 and TRBJ1-1; a possible D gene is TRBD1 (6 bases). Trimming removed 4 bases at V and 3 bases at J, with 12 bases between. The CDR3 totals 14 residues. Germline-derived CDR1 and CDR2 are MGHRA and YSYEKL.